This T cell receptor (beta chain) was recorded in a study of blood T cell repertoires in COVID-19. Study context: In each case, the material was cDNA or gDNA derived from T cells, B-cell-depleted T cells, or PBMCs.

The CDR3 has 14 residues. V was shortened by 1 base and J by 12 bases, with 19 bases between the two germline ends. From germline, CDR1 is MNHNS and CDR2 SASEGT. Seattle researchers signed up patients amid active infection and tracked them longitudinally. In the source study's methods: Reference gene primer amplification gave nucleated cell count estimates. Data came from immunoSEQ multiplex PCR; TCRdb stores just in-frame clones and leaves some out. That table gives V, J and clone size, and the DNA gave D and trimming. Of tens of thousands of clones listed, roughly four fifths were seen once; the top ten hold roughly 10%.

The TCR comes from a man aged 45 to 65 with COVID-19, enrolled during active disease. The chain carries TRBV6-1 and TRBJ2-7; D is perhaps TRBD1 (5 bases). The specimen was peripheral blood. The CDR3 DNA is TGTGCCAGCAGTGAAGGGACACCCACCTCCTACGCGTACTTC. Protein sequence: CASSEGTPTSYAYF.